The next 25 T cell receptor beta chains were all read from a single sample in a study of radiotherapy plus CTLA-4 blockade in lung cancer. TCRdb keeps only in-frame clones here, not all; method: immunoSEQ multiplex PCR. Found here are tens of thousands of clones, over 60% of them singletons; the top ten hold approximately 2.5%. The material sequenced was peripheral blood, taken from a patient treated with radiotherapy plus ipilimumab. All receptors derive from a human donor with non-small cell lung cancer whose response to radiotherapy plus ipilimumab could not be evaluated.

The V call is TRBV7-2, the J call TRBJ1-2, with TRBD1 matching 11 bases. Germline V gene data show CDR1 as SGHTA and CDR2 as FQGNSA. J gave up 8 bases and V 0 bases, and 11 bases lay outside the gene matches. The CDR3 consists of 17 residues. CDR3 loop: CASSLAGRDRGKRGYTF. DNA of the CDR3: TGTGCCAGCAGCTTAGCAGGGCGGGACAGGGGGAAGCGGGGCTACACCTTC.

The chain combines TRBV7-9 with TRBJ1-2; D remains unclear. The CDR3 loop spans 13 amino acids. With 4 bases removed from V and 0 bases from J, the gap between germline ends came to 6 bases. CDR1 and CDR2 (germline): SEHNR, FQNEAQ (reference sequence). In DNA, the CDR3 is TGTGCCAGCAGCTATCAGTCTAACTATGGCTACACCTTC. The encoded protein is CASSYQSNYGYTF.

The genes are TRBV27 and TRBJ2-7, with 10 nucleotides matching TRBD2. This CDR3 is built from 15 residues. The ends lost 4 bases at V and 0 bases at J; junction bases unmatched: 3. Looked up from germline, CDR1 is MNHEY and CDR2 is SMNVEV (reference sequence). The CDR3 sequence: CASSSRTSGSYEQYF. The CDR3 region has the DNA TGTGCCAGCAGTTCCAGGACTAGCGGCTCCTACGAGCAGTACTTC.

This chain links TRBV14 with TRBJ1-1, with D tentatively TRBD1 (6 bases). This CDR3 has 15 amino acids. Looked up from germline, CDR1 is SGHDN and CDR2 is FVKESK. Trimming stripped 4 bases from V and 5 bases from J, with 17 bases between. The CDR3 region has the DNA TGTGCCAGCAGCCCTGTCAACAGGGTTGTTACTGAAGCTTTCTTT. This codes for CASSPVNRVVTEAFF.

This rearrangement joins TRBV5-1 to TRBJ2-3; TRBD2 matches 8 bases. The trim removed 4 bases at V and 6 bases at J, leaving 7 bases unmatched. The CDR3 has 14 residues. CDR1 is SGHRS and CDR2 is YFSETQ in the germline V gene. DNA for the CDR3: TGCGCCAGCAGCGCGCGGGGGGCCGGGGATACGCAGTATTTT. Protein product: CASSARGAGDTQYF. Full variable domain (rest looked up from reference TRBV5-1 and TRBJ2-3): KAGVTQTPRYLIKTRGQQVTLSCSPISGHRSVSWYQQTPGQGLQFLFEYFSETQRNKGNFPGRFSGRQFSNSRSEMNVSTLELGDSALYLCASSARGAGDTQYFGPGTRLTVL.

This chain links TRBV28 with TRBJ2-5, with 11 positions matching TRBD1. This CDR3 has 15 residues. Germline loops: CDR1 MDHEN, CDR2 SYDVKM. With 6 bases clipped from V and 3 bases from J, the junction kept 6 bases outside the gene matches. CDR3 region: CASRRDRGWEETQYF. CDR3 in DNA: TGTGCCAGCAGACGGGACAGGGGGTGGGAAGAGACCCAGTACTTC.

The chain has TRBV27 and TRBJ2-6; D call uncertain. The CDR3 is made up of 17 amino acids. Looked up from germline, CDR1 is MNHEY and CDR2 is SMNVEV (reference sequence). V was pared by 5 bases and J by 4 bases, with 18 bases between. Written as DNA, the CDR3 is TGTGCCAGCAGTCCAAAAGCGTATGGGTCCGGGGCCAACGTCCTGACTTTC. Encoded protein: CASSPKAYGSGANVLTF.

This clone came up a few times. The DNA of the CDR3 is TGTGCCAGCAGCCCCGGACAGGGCGACGAGCAGTACTTC. It yields the protein CASSPGQGDEQYF. The V call is TRBV2, the J call TRBJ2-7; 8 bases map to TRBD1. V lost 6 bases, J lost 5 bases, and 6 bases stayed unmatched. Looked up from germline, CDR1 is SNHLY and CDR2 is FYNNEI. The CDR3 has 13 amino acids.

This clone was seen just once. The genes are TRBV9 and TRBJ2-7; 10 bases line up with TRBD2. J gave up 4 bases and V 0 bases, and 4 bases lay outside the gene matches. This CDR3 comprises 15 residues. Germline V gives CDR1 SGDLS, CDR2 YYNGEE. This CDR3 reads CASSVETSGEYEQYF. The CDR3 bases are TGTGCCAGCAGCGTAGAAACTAGCGGGGAGTACGAGCAGTACTTC.

The chain combines TRBV9 with TRBJ2-7; TRBD1 matches at 8 bases. CDR1 and CDR2 from the germline V gene are SGDLS and YYNGEE. The J segment lost 5 bases and the V segment lost 0 bases, leaving 10 bases of the junction unmatched. CDR3 length equals 16 residues. CDR3 sequence (DNA): TGTGCCAGCAGCGTAGGCGTCGGGACAGGAGGACACGAGCAGTACTTC. Translation: CASSVGVGTGGHEQYF.

This clone has only one observation. The chain employs TRBV5-1 and TRBJ2-5; 7 bases are a match to TRBD1. Trimming at V came to 3 bases and at J to 5 bases, leaving 7 bases not matched to a gene. Germline CDR1 reads SGHRS; CDR2 reads YFSETQ. The CDR3 has 14 amino acids. CDR3 nucleotides: TGCGCCAGCAGCTCGACAGGGAGTGGGGAGACCCAGTACTTC. It encodes CASSSTGSGETQYF.

The chain couples TRBV29-1 to TRBJ2-3, with D possibly being TRBD2 (7 bases). This CDR3 spans 15 amino acids. V shed 6 bases and J shed 2 bases, with 18 bases lying between them. Germline CDR1 SQVTM, CDR2 ANQGSEA. Written as DNA, the CDR3 is TGCAGCGTGGGGGGGGGACAATCGGCCACAGATACGCAGTATTTT. This sequence encodes CSVGGGQSATDTQYF.

The chain recombines TRBV20-1 with TRBJ2-7; 8 nucleotides agree with TRBD2. The germline gives CDR1 DFQATT, CDR2 SNEGSKA (reference sequence). V lost 7 bases to trimming and J lost 6 bases; unmatched junction nucleotides: 5. CDR3 length: 11 residues. CDR3 DNA: TGCAGTGTCGGGGGGGCGCGCGAGCAGTACTTC. Translated, it gives CSVGGAREQYF.

The chain recombines TRBV2 with TRBJ1-1, with 10 bases matching TRBD1. The CDR3 runs 15 residues. Germline V CDR1 and CDR2: SNHLY, FYNNEI. V shed 2 bases, J shed 4 bases, and the junction held 4 bases outside the gene matches. The CDR3 loop reads CASSELGTGVTEAFF. CDR3 in DNA: TGTGCCAGCAGTGAATTAGGGACAGGGGTCACTGAAGCTTTCTTT.

The chain joins TRBV7-9 to TRBJ2-1; 9 bases are a match to TRBD2. V lost 5 bases, J lost 3 bases, and 8 bases stayed unmatched. This CDR3 contains 16 residues. In germline, CDR1 is SEHNR, CDR2 FQNEAQ (reference sequence). CDR3 protein: CASSPLSGGFYNEQFF. CDR3 DNA sequence: TGTGCCAGCAGCCCCCTTAGCGGGGGATTCTACAATGAGCAGTTCTTC.

This clone was recorded once. The gene calls are TRBV19 and TRBJ1-4, with D hard to call. The CDR3 contains 16 residues. Per the germline V gene, CDR1 is LNHDA and CDR2 is SQIVND (reference sequence). Trimming took off 6 bases at V and 2 bases at J, with 16 bases between the two ends. CDR3 residues: CASSWKEGSTNEKLFF. The CDR3 region has the DNA TGTGCCAGTAGCTGGAAAGAGGGAAGCACTAATGAAAAACTGTTTTTT.

The chain recombines TRBV6-4 with TRBJ1-1; tentatively, D is TRBD1 (6 bases). V lost 3 bases to trimming and J lost 1 base, with 12 bases between them. Germline loops: CDR1 MRHNA, CDR2 SNTAGT. The CDR3 has 15 amino acids. The CDR3, as DNA: TGTGCCAGCAGTGAAACAGGGACGTCGAACACTGAAGCTTTCTTT. Its translation is CASSETGTSNTEAFF.

The chain links TRBV19 to TRBJ1-1; D gene unclear. V lost 3 bases to trimming and J lost 5 bases, with 19 bases between them. In germline, CDR1 is LNHDA, CDR2 SQIVND (reference sequence). CDR3 length equals 16 residues. The CDR3 region has the DNA TGTGCCAGTAGTATGCTTCCCTTGGGAGGGTTTACTGAAGCTTTCTTT. It is translated as CASSMLPLGGFTEAFF.

This chain connects TRBV7-3 to TRBJ2-3; 10 bases fit TRBD2. In germline, CDR1 is SGHTA, CDR2 FQGTGA. The CDR3 contains 16 residues. V trimming: 6 bases; J trimming: 5 bases; junction bases outside the gene matches: 11. The CDR3 DNA reads as TGTGCCAGCAGTCAAGCGGGGGGGCATCTCGGAGATACGCAGTATTTT. The encoded protein is CASSQAGGHLGDTQYF.

This rearrangement joins TRBV7-2 to TRBJ2-3; TRBD2 might be the D (6 bases). Per the germline V gene, CDR1 is SGHTA and CDR2 is FQGNSA. This CDR3 is built from 13 residues. Deletions cut 5 bases from V and 5 bases from J, with 11 bases between. Written as DNA, the CDR3 is TGTGCCAGCAGCGGACTACTAGGAGATACGCAGTATTTT. This codes for CASSGLLGDTQYF.

The rearrangement links TRBV6-5 to TRBJ2-1; no reliable D call. The CDR3 is 14 amino acids. From germline, CDR1 is MNHEY and CDR2 SVGAGI. V shed 8 bases and J shed 0 bases, with 11 bases lying between them. The CDR3 protein is CASRLFSSYNEQFF. DNA for the CDR3: TGTGCCAGCCGACTCTTCAGCTCCTACAATGAGCAGTTCTTC.

This rearrangement joins TRBV18 to TRBJ2-1, with D possibly matching TRBD2 (6 bases). The CDR3 covers 13 residues. From germline, CDR1 is KGHSH and CDR2 LQKENI. V shed 2 bases and J shed 6 bases, with 8 bases lying between them. The CDR3 spells CASSPYSGNEQFF. The CDR3 coding sequence is TGTGCCAGCTCACCATATAGCGGCAATGAGCAGTTCTTC.

This clone has more than one count but fewer than ten. The chain couples TRBV11-2 to TRBJ2-7; 10 nucleotides match TRBD1. Per germline, CDR1 SGHAT and CDR2 FQNNGV. After removal of 5 bases from V and 3 bases from J, the junction contained 4 bases not matched to a gene. The CDR3 loop spans 14 amino acids. The CDR3: CASSEGQGYYEQYF. CDR3 nucleotide sequence: TGTGCCAGCAGCGAGGGACAGGGGTACTACGAGCAGTACTTC.

The chain has TRBV9 and TRBJ2-7; a weak D match, TRBD2 (9 bases). Germline CDR1 and CDR2: SGDLS and YYNGEE. Trimming took off 2 bases at V and 5 bases at J, with 14 bases between the two ends. This CDR3 comprises 14 residues. This CDR3 reads CASSVLAGQDEQYF. Here the CDR3 DNA reads TGTGCCAGCAGCGTGCTAGCGGGACAGGACGAGCAGTACTTC.

Points on this clone: This CDR3 is also generated by other DNA sequences in the sample. The genes are TRBV7-3 and TRBJ2-3; D call uncertain. Trimming cost V 8 bases and J 3 bases, with 12 bases left between them. CDR3 size: 13 residues. Germline V CDR1 and CDR2: SGHTA, FQGTGA. CDR3 bases: TGTGCCAGCTCCCCCCCCGGGACAGATACGCAGTATTTT. Protein product: CASSPPGTDTQYF.